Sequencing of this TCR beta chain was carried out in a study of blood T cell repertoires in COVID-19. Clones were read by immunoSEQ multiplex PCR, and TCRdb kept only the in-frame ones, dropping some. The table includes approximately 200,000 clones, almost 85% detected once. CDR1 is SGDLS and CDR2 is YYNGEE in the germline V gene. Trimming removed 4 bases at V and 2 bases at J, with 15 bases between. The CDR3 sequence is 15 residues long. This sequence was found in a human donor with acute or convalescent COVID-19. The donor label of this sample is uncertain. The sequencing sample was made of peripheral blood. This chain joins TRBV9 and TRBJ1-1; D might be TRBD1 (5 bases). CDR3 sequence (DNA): TGTGCCAGCAGCTACTTTCGGGGGAGTAACACTGAAGCTTTCTTT. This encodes CASSYFRGSNTEAFF. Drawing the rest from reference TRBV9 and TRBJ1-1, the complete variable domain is DSGVTQTPKHLITATGQRVTLRCSPRSGDLSVYWYQQSLDQGLQFLIQYYNGEERAKGNILERFSAQQFPDLHSELNLSSLELGDSALYFCASSYFRGSNTEAFFGQGTRLTVV.